The present T cell receptor (beta chain) was sequenced within a study of early T cells in non-severe SARS-CoV-2 infection. Study information: Bulk RNA taken from unsorted whole blood was sequenced, leaving chains unpaired. Study-wide results and caveats: Using VDJdb, the matching emphasized anti-spike CD8 responses while missing private and CD4 specificities.

Worth noting for this clonotype: As yet, its antigen is unknown.

CDR3 length equals 16 residues. Trimming cost V 0 bases and J 0 bases; bases outside gene matches: 4. Germline V gene data show CDR1 as SGDLS and CDR2 as YYNGEE. Separate cDNA molecules each had unique molecular identifiers attached to them. MiXCR was run by TCRdb on the 5' RACE reads, yielding one entry per CDR3 protein. The sample yields over 55,000 distinct CDR3 sequences, roughly a tenth seen once. The V and J genes are TRBV9 and TRBJ2-5, with TRBD2 identical over 8 bases. This receptor was obtained from an adult who was a healthcare worker with PCR-confirmed SARS-CoV-2 infection or an uninfected control (not recorded which). The specimen sequenced was whole blood. The CDR3: CASSVGARGDQETQYF. CDR3 sequence (DNA): TGTGCCAGCAGCGTAGGGGCGCGGGGGGACCAAGAGACCCAGTACTTC.